This T cell receptor beta chain stems from a study of blood T cell repertoires in COVID-19. Study-wide context: Samples taken during acute and convalescent COVID-19 were collected in the United States, Italy and Spain.

CDR3 size: 14 residues. Germline V gives CDR1 SGHNT, CDR2 YENEEA. Trimming took off 6 bases at V and 1 base at J, with 9 bases between the two ends. The data were produced by immunoSEQ multiplex PCR, yet TCRdb's version contains in-frame clones alone and is incomplete. The table includes over 150,000 clones, 65% to 85% detected once. Enrolled through a virtual design, the participants were between roughly 18 and 90 years of age and came from under 30 US areas. Each participant's cohort was designated according to participant-reported clinical history. Donors in Cohort 3 who had recovered were those with two negative PCRs, healthcare professional clearance, or resolution of their symptoms.

The sample comprised PBMCs or T cells enriched from blood (not recorded which). The source of this sequence is a woman in her twenties or thirties who had recovered from COVID-19. The V call is TRBV11-3, the J call TRBJ2-2; D is possibly TRBD1 (6 bases). The CDR3 DNA follows: TGTGCCAGCAGTCAGACAGGGAACACCGGGGAGCTGTTTTTT. Its translation: CASSQTGNTGELFF.